This T cell receptor (beta chain) was found in a study of OX40 agonist ivuxolimab in advanced cancers. Study-level background: Every patient in dose escalation had hepatocellular carcinoma, melanoma, renal cell or head and neck cancer. General study findings and limits: Dosing at 0.1 to 3.0 mg/kg was accompanied by clonal expansion of CD4+ and CD8+ blood T cells by week 6.

The germline V gene has CDR1 SGHTA and CDR2 FQGNSA. The CDR3 contains 13 residues. The V end was cut by 2 bases, the J end by 5 bases, with 6 bases between. About this clone itself: Its antigen is as yet unknown.

This table comes from immunoSEQ multiplex PCR, and its TCRdb copy is limited to in-frame clones, with some not included. The data hold 65,000 to 80,000 clones, with about 86% observed a single time. Here the sequenced sample was CD4+ or CD8+ T cells sorted from blood, taken in a trial of the OX40 agonist ivuxolimab. The TCR comes from an adult with an advanced solid tumor such as melanoma, head and neck, liver or kidney cancer. The J gene is TRBJ2-2, the V gene TRBV7-2, with no clear D. As DNA, the CDR3 is TGTGCCAGCAGCTTAAAGAGGACCGGGGAGCTGTTTTTT. This encodes CASSLKRTGELFF.